The T cell receptor (beta chain) described here comes from a study of long-term antiretroviral therapy in people with HIV. On the study more broadly: It was about a decade after the earliest samples that the 2015 immediate-ART recommendation appeared.

Every single participant having HIV got treatment inside the United States. The study's findings and limits: Post-ART samples showed increased diversity that remained below transplant donor control levels.

Trimming removed 2 bases from V and 7 bases from J, with 13 bases in between. The CDR3 length is 14 residues. Survey level was the resolution at which the v3.0 immunoSEQ assay ran. Only in-frame clones appear in the TCRdb table, and some are missing; sequencing was by immunoSEQ multiplex PCR. The repertoire holds about 21,000 clones, with around 80% as singletons. About this clone: The antigen is not known.

This receptor was identified in a man aged 45 to 65 with HIV. The chain couples TRBV5-3 to TRBJ1-5; D is possibly TRBD1 (6 bases). TRBV5-3 is given ORF status, its function remaining uncertain. The sequenced sample was unsorted PBMCs, obtained 2.2 years after starting antiretroviral therapy. CDR3 region: CARSFNGGGQPQHF. The CDR3 nucleotides are TGTGCCAGAAGCTTTAACGGGGGCGGCCAGCCCCAGCATTTT.